This is a list of T cell receptor beta chains from one sample in a study of CD8 T cells in ankylosing spondylitis. TCRdb ran MiXCR on the 5' RACE reads and lists one entry per CDR3 protein. The table shows about 250,000 distinct CDR3 sequences, with 18% occurring only once. The sample comprised blood, either unsorted or a sorted T cell fraction (not recorded which). The receptors were sampled from a male donor with ankylosing spondylitis or in good health (not recorded which). CDR3s include the opening cysteine and the closing phenylalanine or tryptophan. The order of the fields is D gene, clone size, V gene, J gene, CDR3 length, CDR3 protein, CDR3 DNA. A D gene is named only where the DNA matches it firmly. Clone size appears in some rows only: once, few, many, or a class for an expanded clone.

d_gene: TRBD2
abundance: NA
v_gene: TRBV6-1
j_gene: TRBJ2-1
len: 15
CDR3aa: CASSPTSGIFDEQFF
CDR3nt: TGTGCCAGCAGTCCGACTAGCGGAATCTTCGATGAGCAGTTCTTC

d_gene: NA
abundance: many
v_gene: TRBV25-1
j_gene: TRBJ1-2
len: 12
CDR3aa: CASSESHHGYTF
CDR3nt: TGTGCCAGCAGTGAATCCCACCATGGCTACACCTTC

d_gene: NA
abundance: NA
v_gene: TRBV5-1
j_gene: TRBJ1-3
len: 15
CDR3aa: CASSLTPNGGNTIYF
CDR3nt: TGCGCCAGCAGCCTGACACCGAATGGAGGAAACACCATATATTTT

d_gene: NA
abundance: NA
v_gene: TRBV11-2
j_gene: TRBJ2-1
len: 15
CDR3aa: CASSPGRTQVNEQFF
CDR3nt: TGTGCCAGCAGCCCCGGACGGACTCAGGTCAATGAGCAGTTCTTC

d_gene: TRBD1
abundance: few
v_gene: TRBV5-1
j_gene: TRBJ2-5
len: 14
CDR3aa: CASSLGQGQETQYF
CDR3nt: TGCGCCAGCAGCTTAGGACAGGGACAAGAGACCCAGTACTTC

d_gene: TRBD2
abundance: NA
v_gene: TRBV2
j_gene: TRBJ2-1
len: 15
CDR3aa: CASKGSGSFFGEQFF
CDR3nt: TGTGCCAGCAAAGGTAGCGGGAGTTTTTTCGGTGAGCAGTTCTTC

d_gene: NA
abundance: few
v_gene: TRBV4-1
j_gene: TRBJ2-7
len: 13
CDR3aa: CASSQEGFYEQYF
CDR3nt: TGCGCCAGCAGCCAAGAGGGGTTCTACGAGCAGTACTTC

d_gene: TRBD2
abundance: few
v_gene: TRBV27
j_gene: TRBJ2-7
len: 15
CDR3aa: CASSSALGGFYEQYF
CDR3nt: TGTGCCAGCAGTTCCGCCCTCGGGGGGTTCTACGAGCAGTACTTC

d_gene: NA
abundance: NA
v_gene: TRBV12-3/TRBV12-4
j_gene: TRBJ2-1
len: 15
CDR3aa: CASSPSGGSPNEQFF
CDR3nt: TGTGCCAGCAGTCCCAGCGGTGGCTCTCCCAATGAGCAGTTCTTC

d_gene: NA
abundance: few
v_gene: TRBV27
j_gene: TRBJ1-5
len: 14
CDR3aa: CASSLEGSNQPQHF
CDR3nt: TGTGCCAGCAGTTTAGAGGGTAGCAATCAGCCCCAGCATTTT

d_gene: TRBD2
abundance: few
v_gene: TRBV29-1
j_gene: TRBJ2-5
len: 15
CDR3aa: CSVLRGLVYQETQYF
CDR3nt: TGCAGCGTCTTAAGGGGACTAGTGTACCAAGAGACCCAGTACTTC

d_gene: TRBD1
abundance: NA
v_gene: TRBV29-1
j_gene: TRBJ2-3
len: 13
CDR3aa: CSVAPGGEDTQYF
CDR3nt: TGCAGCGTTGCCCCAGGGGGCGAGGATACGCAGTATTTT

d_gene: TRBD1
abundance: NA
v_gene: TRBV4-3
j_gene: TRBJ1-1
len: 16
CDR3aa: CASSQDRTGENTEAFF
CDR3nt: TGCGCCAGCAGCCAAGATAGGACAGGCGAGAACACTGAAGCTTTCTTT

d_gene: NA
abundance: NA
v_gene: TRBV4-1
j_gene: TRBJ1-4
len: 14
CDR3aa: CASSLVVGSEKLFF
CDR3nt: TGCGCCAGCAGCTTGGTCGTCGGGAGTGAAAAACTGTTTTTT

d_gene: NA
abundance: few
v_gene: TRBV7-9
j_gene: TRBJ2-1
len: 15
CDR3aa: CASSLTGSRFNEQFF
CDR3nt: TGTGCCAGCAGCTTAACGGGCAGCCGGTTCAATGAGCAGTTCTTC

d_gene: TRBD1
abundance: few
v_gene: TRBV28
j_gene: TRBJ2-7
len: 13
CDR3aa: CASNRDSSYEQYF
CDR3nt: TGTGCCAGCAACCGGGACAGCAGTTACGAGCAGTACTTC

d_gene: TRBD2
abundance: few
v_gene: TRBV28
j_gene: TRBJ2-7
len: 14
CDR3aa: CASSASGMAYEQYF
CDR3nt: TGTGCCAGCAGCGCTAGCGGGATGGCCTACGAGCAGTACTTC

d_gene: TRBD2
abundance: NA
v_gene: TRBV4-2
j_gene: TRBJ2-7
len: 14
CDR3aa: CASSLAGGPSEQYF
CDR3nt: TGTGCCAGCAGCTTAGCGGGAGGGCCGAGCGAGCAGTACTTC

d_gene: NA
abundance: few
v_gene: TRBV5-5
j_gene: TRBJ1-2
len: 17
CDR3aa: CASSSSWDGPANYGYTF
CDR3nt: TGTGCCAGCAGCTCCTCATGGGACGGACCCGCTAACTATGGCTACACCTTC

d_gene: NA
abundance: NA
v_gene: TRBV6-5
j_gene: TRBJ2-2
len: 16
CDR3aa: CASSYRGGRNTGELFF
CDR3nt: TGTGCCAGCAGTTACCGGGGCGGTCGGAACACCGGGGAGCTGTTTTTT

d_gene: NA
abundance: NA
v_gene: TRBV6-5
j_gene: TRBJ2-3
len: 14
CDR3aa: CASSYSGGTDTQYF
CDR3nt: TGTGCCAGCAGTTACTCAGGGGGCACAGATACGCAGTATTTT

d_gene: TRBD2
abundance: many
v_gene: TRBV3-1
j_gene: TRBJ2-2
len: 16
CDR3aa: CASSRLGSGSTGELFF
CDR3nt: TGTGCCAGCAGCCGGCTGGGTAGCGGGAGTACCGGGGAGCTGTTTTTT

d_gene: TRBD2
abundance: NA
v_gene: TRBV4-1
j_gene: TRBJ2-2
len: 18
CDR3aa: CASSVPTDGRANTGELFF
CDR3nt: TGCGCCAGCAGCGTACCAACCGACGGGAGGGCGAACACCGGGGAGCTGTTTTTT

d_gene: NA
abundance: few
v_gene: TRBV4-1
j_gene: TRBJ2-3
len: 15
CDR3aa: CASSQEWRETDTQYF
CDR3nt: TGCGCCAGCAGCCAAGAATGGCGGGAAACAGATACGCAGTATTTT

d_gene: NA
abundance: NA
v_gene: TRBV29-1
j_gene: TRBJ2-2
len: 12
CDR3aa: CSVEKGLGELFF
CDR3nt: TGCAGCGTTGAAAAGGGGCTCGGGGAGCTGTTTTTT

d_gene: NA
abundance: NA
v_gene: TRBV7-2
j_gene: TRBJ2-2
len: 13
CDR3aa: CASSSEGSGELFF
CDR3nt: TGTGCCAGCAGCTCCGAGGGGTCCGGGGAGCTGTTTTTT

d_gene: NA
abundance: NA
v_gene: TRBV5-1
j_gene: TRBJ2-6
len: 17
CDR3aa: CASSLARRVSGANVLTF
CDR3nt: TGCGCCAGCAGCTTGGCCAGACGGGTATCTGGGGCCAACGTCCTGACTTTC

d_gene: NA
abundance: few
v_gene: TRBV5-1
j_gene: TRBJ2-7
len: 13
CDR3aa: CASSLKGSYEQYF
CDR3nt: TGCGCCAGCAGCTTGAAAGGAAGCTACGAGCAGTACTTC

d_gene: TRBD1
abundance: NA
v_gene: TRBV5-6
j_gene: TRBJ2-2
len: 16
CDR3aa: CASSLAGQGPTGELFF
CDR3nt: TGTGCCAGCAGCTTGGCGGGACAGGGCCCAACCGGGGAGCTGTTTTTT

d_gene: NA
abundance: NA
v_gene: TRBV9
j_gene: TRBJ2-1
len: 18
CDR3aa: CASSVVPEGPAPKNEQFF
CDR3nt: TGTGCCAGCAGCGTAGTTCCCGAGGGCCCAGCCCCCAAGAATGAGCAGTTCTTC

d_gene: NA
abundance: few
v_gene: TRBV13
j_gene: TRBJ2-1
len: 19
CDR3aa: CASSLRDIQAESSYNEQFF
CDR3nt: TGTGCCAGCAGCTTAAGGGACATTCAGGCGGAATCCTCCTACAATGAGCAGTTCTTC

d_gene: NA
abundance: NA
v_gene: TRBV14
j_gene: TRBJ1-6
len: 14
CDR3aa: CASSQDRLYSPLHF
CDR3nt: TGTGCCAGCAGCCAAGACAGGTTGTATTCACCCCTCCACTTT

d_gene: TRBD2
abundance: NA
v_gene: TRBV5-6
j_gene: TRBJ2-7
len: 14
CDR3aa: CASSYRDYNYEQYF
CDR3nt: TGTGCCAGCAGCTACCGGGACTACAACTACGAGCAGTACTTC

d_gene: NA
abundance: NA
v_gene: TRBV25-1
j_gene: TRBJ1-1
len: 13
CDR3aa: CASRTAINTEAFF
CDR3nt: TGTGCCAGTAGGACAGCGATAAACACTGAAGCTTTCTTT

d_gene: NA
abundance: once
v_gene: TRBV2
j_gene: TRBJ2-7
len: 14
CDR3aa: CASSHYGGGCEQYF
CDR3nt: TGTGCCAGCAGTCATTACGGGGGCGGATGCGAGCAGTACTTC